The 13 T cell receptor beta chains reported below all come from one sample, sequenced in a study of T cell responses to AZD1222 COVID-19 vaccine. Clones were read by immunoSEQ multiplex PCR, and TCRdb kept only the in-frame ones, dropping some. The sample includes approximately 200,000 clones, around 94% of them seen just once. The sample here was peripheral blood, taken 28 days after the second dose of the MenACWY control vaccine. The origin of the receptors is an adult who received the MenACWY meningococcal vaccine as a control.

The chain links TRBV6-2 or TRBV6-3 to TRBJ2-7; the D is unclear. The germline CDR1 and CDR2 sequences are MNHEY and SVGEGT. The CDR3 is made up of 16 amino acids. V lost 3 bases to trimming and J lost 3 bases, with 18 bases between them. The CDR3 loop is CASSYGSGSNHYEQYF. The CDR3 DNA reads TGTGCCAGCAGTTATGGGTCAGGCTCAAACCACTACGAGCAGTACTTC.

The chain uses TRBV6-5 and TRBJ2-7; TRBD1 matches at 9 bases. Germline CDR1 and CDR2: MNHEY and SVGAGI. CDR3 length: 15 residues. J lost 7 bases, V lost 5 bases, and 12 bases had no gene match. The chain's CDR3 is CASSMEQGALREQYF. CDR3 DNA: TGTGCCAGCAGTATGGAACAGGGGGCCCTACGAGAGCAGTACTTC.

The genes are TRBV6-5 and TRBJ1-2, with a tentative D call TRBD1 (5 bases). CDR1 and CDR2 (germline): MNHEY, SVGAGI. This CDR3 region has 14 residues. V gave up 0 bases and J gave up 4 bases, with 9 bases separating them. CDR3 bases: TGTGCCAGCAGTTACTCCGGGACCGCCTATGGCTACACCTTC. Translated: CASSYSGTAYGYTF.

The rearrangement joins TRBV24-1 to TRBJ2-1; no clear D gene. Germline V gives CDR1 KGHDR, CDR2 SFDVKD. The CDR3 has 11 amino acids. Trimming removed 0 bases from V and 9 bases from J, with 2 bases in between. The CDR3 reads CATSDLGEQFF. CDR3 in DNA: TGTGCCACCAGTGATTTGGGTGAGCAGTTCTTC.

CDR3 amino acids: CASSQDREGGYTF. The CDR3 nucleotides are TGCGCCAGCAGCCAAGACAGGGAAGGCGGCTACACCTTC. The gene calls are TRBV4-1 and TRBJ1-2; D is perhaps TRBD1 (5 bases). V gave up 0 bases and J gave up 8 bases, with 10 bases separating them. The CDR3 runs to 13 residues. CDR1 MGHRA and CDR2 YSYEKL come from the germline V gene.

A single count supports this clone. This sequence joins TRBV23-1 and TRBJ1-2, with a tentative D call TRBD1 (5 bases). TRBV23-1 is assigned to the ORF class and has an uncertain function. This CDR3 has 13 amino acids. The V gene lost 2 bases and the J gene lost 8 bases, with 12 bases spanning the gap. The DNA for the CDR3 is TGCGCCAGCAGTCAAAGGCAGGGTTGGGGCTACACCTTC. Its translation is CASSQRQGWGYTF.

J is TRBJ1-2 and V is TRBV2; 11 bases fit TRBD1. Germline lookup yields CDR1 SNHLY and CDR2 FYNNEI. The CDR3 totals 16 residues. The V and J ends lost 5 bases and 7 bases, in that order; junction bases with no gene match: 12. The CDR3 spells CASSQGQGAAARGYTF. CDR3 coding DNA: TGTGCCAGCAGTCAAGGACAGGGGGCGGCCGCCCGTGGCTACACCTTC.

The chain is built from TRBV7-9 and TRBJ1-1; D possibly corresponds to TRBD1 (5 bases). From germline, CDR1 is SEHNR and CDR2 FQNEAQ (reference sequence). Trimming left V 5 bases short and J 4 bases short, with 14 bases between. The CDR3 is 14 amino acids. The CDR3 region has the DNA TGTGCCAGCAGCCGCGACTTAGGGGCCACTGAAGCTTTCTTT. Its translation is CASSRDLGATEAFF.

The V and J genes are TRBV7-9 and TRBJ1-1, with 10 bases that match TRBD1. This CDR3 is 18 amino acids long. Germline-derived CDR1 and CDR2 are SEHNR and FQNEAQ (reference sequence). J gave up 3 bases and V 4 bases, and 14 bases lay outside the gene matches. CDR3 protein: CASSSGQGGTRLDTEAFF. The CDR3 region has the DNA TGTGCCAGCAGCTCCGGACAGGGGGGGACTCGGTTGGACACTGAAGCTTTCTTT.

The chain recombines TRBV4-2 with TRBJ1-2; the D gene is possibly TRBD1 (6 bases). Between the trimmed V and J ends, which lost 0 bases and 4 bases, there was a span of 15 bases. The CDR3 runs 16 residues. CDR1 is LGHNA and CDR2 is YNFKEQ in the germline V gene. For the CDR3, the DNA is TGTGCCAGCAGCCAAGACGACAGGAAGGGGGTCTATGGCTACACCTTC. This gives the protein CASSQDDRKGVYGYTF.

The rearrangement links TRBV6-5 to TRBJ1-5, with D unresolved. V was trimmed by 6 bases and J by 4 bases, leaving 13 bases between them. The CDR3 has 14 amino acids. Germline V gene sequence: CDR1 MNHEY, CDR2 SVGAGI. The chain's CDR3 is CASRDLGGNQPQHF. The CDR3 region has the DNA TGTGCCAGCAGAGATTTGGGAGGGAATCAGCCCCAGCATTTT.

The gene calls are TRBV19 and TRBJ1-2, with 7 positions matching TRBD1. This CDR3 contains 14 residues. CDR1 and CDR2 from the germline V gene are LNHDA and SQIVND (reference sequence). V shed 7 bases, J shed 1 base, and the junction held 6 bases outside the gene matches. The DNA of the CDR3 is TGTGCCAGTACCCGGGACAGTATTAACTATGGCTACACCTTC. This translates into CASTRDSINYGYTF.

The rearrangement joins TRBV5-1 to TRBJ2-7, with 9 bases that match TRBD2. The CDR3 totals 15 residues. The J segment lost 3 bases and the V segment lost 4 bases, leaving 8 bases of the junction unmatched. Germline values: CDR1 SGHRS, CDR2 YFSETQ. CDR3 bases: TGCGCCAGCAGCCTTAGCGGGGGATCACACTACGAGCAGTACTTC. This gives the protein CASSLSGGSHYEQYF.